This T cell receptor beta chain was captured in a study of cytomegalovirus exposure and HLA in healthy donors. Study-level information: Genotyping showed 70% to 90% of approximately 430 donors falling in the Caucasian-associated ancestry cluster. Study-level results: Most CMV-associated TCR beta chains appeared HLA-restricted in a later analysis. Researchers reported in a later analysis that a missense DCLRE1C variant was tied to TCR beta V- and J-gene trimming.

Primers: 60 Vbeta forward and 13 Jbeta reverse. Using immunoSEQ multiplex PCR, the repertoire was profiled, and TCRdb retains in-frame clones only, with some absent. The sample carries 120,000 to 150,000 clones, roughly 80% recorded once. A word on this clone: The antigen remains unidentified.

Germline V lookup: CDR1 MDHEN, CDR2 SYDVKM. Trimming pared 7 bases from V and 0 bases from J, leaving 13 bases between. This CDR3 has 15 residues. Sequenced input: PBMCs. This receptor was taken from a female donor in good health and CMV-seronegative. The genes are TRBV28 and TRBJ2-1; D is unclear. CDR3 nucleotide sequence: TGTGCCAGCATCGGAGAGATCAGCTCCTACAATGAGCAGTTCTTC. This translates into CASIGEISSYNEQFF.